The 18 T cell receptor beta chains reported below all come from one sample, sequenced in a study of blood T cell repertoires in COVID-19. Libraries were prepared by immunoSEQ multiplex PCR; TCRdb keeps only in-frame clonotypes and omits some of them. The top ten hold roughly 41% of the sample, which has about 60,000 clones, 80% to 85% seen once. The material sequenced was peripheral blood. These receptors were obtained from a human donor in a cohort sampled during active COVID-19.

The chain joins TRBV3-1 (or the pseudogene TRBV3-2) to TRBJ2-1; TRBD1 might be the D (5 bases). The CDR3 is made up of 15 amino acids. V shed 6 bases and J shed 0 bases, with 12 bases lying between them. Germline CDR1 and CDR2: LGHDT and YNNKEL (reference sequence). The CDR3: CASRRTLNSYNEQFF. The CDR3 region has the DNA TGTGCCAGCAGGCGGACACTCAACTCCTACAATGAGCAGTTCTTC.

This sequence joins TRBV6-5 and TRBJ1-6, with 7 bases aligning to TRBD1. Trimming took 7 bases from V and 7 from J; bases not matched to a gene: 4. The CDR3 is 13 amino acids. Germline V gives CDR1 MNHEY, CDR2 SVGAGI. The CDR3: CASKQGINSPLHF. The CDR3 nucleotides read TGTGCCAGCAAACAGGGGATAAATTCACCCCTCCACTTT.

This clone was recorded once. V and J are TRBV30 and TRBJ2-7; D is possibly TRBD1 (6 bases). Looked up from germline, CDR1 is GTSNPN and CDR2 is SVGIG (reference sequence). The V end lost 3 bases, the J end lost 2 bases, and 11 bases lay between the germline ends. This CDR3 contains 13 residues. DNA for the CDR3: TGTGCCTGGAGGGGGGCTTCCACCTACGAGCAGTACTTC. This encodes CAWRGASTYEQYF.

V is TRBV11-3 and J is TRBJ2-3, with 14 bases lining up with TRBD2. V lost 5 bases to trimming and J lost 10 bases; unmatched junction nucleotides: 8. The CDR3 is 15 residues long. CDR1 and CDR2 from the germline V gene are SGHNT and YENEEA. The CDR3: CASSPQTSGGAPQYF. In DNA, the CDR3 is TGTGCCAGCAGCCCTCAGACTAGCGGGGGGGCTCCGCAGTATTTT.

This chain joins TRBV28 and TRBJ1-2; no firm D call. Germline V CDR1 and CDR2: MDHEN, SYDVKM. The CDR3 runs 12 residues. V gave up 6 bases and J gave up 0 bases, with 5 bases separating them. The CDR3 DNA is TGTGCCAGCAGCGGAGCTAACTATGGCTACACCTTC. Its translation: CASSGANYGYTF.

The chain links TRBV5-5 to TRBJ2-5; 8 bases are a match to TRBD1. This CDR3 comprises 14 residues. The V segment lost 2 bases and the J segment 2 bases; nucleotides outside the gene matches: 2. Germline-derived CDR1 and CDR2 are SGHKS and YYEKEE (reference sequence). CDR3 region: CASSLRQGQETQYF. The CDR3 region has the DNA TGTGCCAGCAGCTTACGACAGGGGCAAGAGACCCAGTACTTC.

The chain carries TRBV3-1 (or the pseudogene TRBV3-2) and TRBJ1-6; 9 bases match TRBD1. After removal of 6 bases from V and 6 bases from J, the junction contained 9 bases not matched to a gene. The length of the CDR3 is 16 residues. Looked up from germline, CDR1 is LGHDT and CDR2 is YNNKEL (reference sequence). CDR3 sequence (DNA): TGTGCCAGCAGTGCTACAGGGGGCGCGGCTAATTCACCCCTCCACTTT. Its protein product is CASSATGGAANSPLHF.

This sequence joins TRBV20-1 and TRBJ2-7; D is perhaps TRBD1 (5 bases). Deletions cut 3 bases from V and 2 bases from J, with 8 bases between. CDR1 DFQATT and CDR2 SNEGSKA come from the germline V gene (reference sequence). The CDR3 has 12 residues. As DNA, the CDR3 is TGCAGTGCTAGTACAGGAACCTACGAGCAGTACTTC. Protein product: CSASTGTYEQYF.

The chain recombines TRBV24-1 with TRBJ2-5; no reliable D call. CDR3 length: 15 residues. V was cut by 3 bases and J by 2 bases, with 12 bases left in between. Looked up from germline, CDR1 is KGHDR and CDR2 is SFDVKD. The CDR3 protein is CATSDHHVRQETQYF. The CDR3 coding sequence is TGTGCCACCAGTGATCACCATGTACGGCAAGAGACCCAGTACTTC.

The V gene is TRBV9, the J gene TRBJ1-6, with D perhaps matching TRBD1 (5 bases). From germline, CDR1 is SGDLS and CDR2 YYNGEE. Between the trimmed V and J ends, which lost 0 bases and 8 bases, there was a span of 9 bases. The CDR3 totals 14 residues. CDR3 DNA sequence: TGTGCCAGCAGCGTAGCACAGGCACATTCACCCCTCCACTTT. This encodes CASSVAQAHSPLHF.

The DNA of the CDR3 is TGTGCCAGCAGTCGCTGGGGGGGGAACACTGAAGCTTTCTTT. Amino acid sequence: CASSRWGGNTEAFF. The chain recombines TRBV27 with TRBJ1-1; perhaps TRBD1 as D (5 bases). Germline V lookup: CDR1 MNHEY, CDR2 SMNVEV (reference sequence). The CDR3 sequence is 14 residues long. Deletions cut 5 bases from V and 1 base from J, with 11 bases between.

The CDR3 is CASSRTGIRTEAFF. CDR3 sequence (DNA): TGCGCCAGCAGCCGGACAGGGATACGGACTGAAGCTTTCTTT. V is TRBV5-1 and J is TRBJ1-1, with 8 bases lining up with TRBD1. Losses at the gene ends were 4 bases for V and 5 bases for J; bases not matched to a gene: 7. Germline values: CDR1 SGHRS, CDR2 YFSETQ. This CDR3 region has 14 residues.

This chain connects TRBV3-1 (or the pseudogene TRBV3-2) to TRBJ1-5; D is possibly TRBD1 (5 bases). The CDR3 totals 16 residues. Germline CDR1 reads LGHDT; CDR2 reads YNNKEL (reference sequence). Trimming removed 1 base from V and 0 bases from J, with 10 bases in between. The CDR3 here is CASSQAAGHSNQPQHF. CDR3 DNA sequence: TGTGCCAGCAGCCAAGCGGCAGGGCATAGCAATCAGCCCCAGCATTTT.

This clone is hyperexpanded by share. The chain uses TRBV28 and TRBJ1-1; 7 bases line up with TRBD1. CDR3 length: 15 residues. The V gene end was trimmed by 4 bases and the J gene end by 0 bases; junction bases not matched to a gene: 5. CDR1 and CDR2 from the germline V gene are MDHEN and SYDVKM. The chain's CDR3 is CASSSRTGVNTEAFF. As DNA, the CDR3 is TGTGCCAGCAGTTCCCGGACAGGCGTGAACACTGAAGCTTTCTTT. Filled out from reference TRBV28 and TRBJ1-1, the complete variable domain reads DVKVTQSSRYLVKRTGEKVFLECVQDMDHENMFWYRQDPGLGLRLIYFSYDVKMKEKGDIPEGYSVSREKKERFSLILESASTNQTSMYLCASSSRTGVNTEAFFGQGTRLTVV.

The V gene is TRBV12-5, the J gene TRBJ2-2; TRBD1 agrees at 12 bases. Per the germline V gene, CDR1 is LGHNT and CDR2 is FRNRAP. Germline trimming cut 3 bases from V and 5 bases from J; bases unmatched to any gene: 10. The CDR3 has 18 residues. Here the CDR3 DNA reads TGTGCTAGTGGTTTTACCGGGACAGGGGGCGCGATGACCGGGGAGCTGTTTTTT. It translates to CASGFTGTGGAMTGELFF.

The genes are TRBV18 and TRBJ1-3, with TRBD1 identical over 7 bases. Looked up from germline, CDR1 is KGHSH and CDR2 is LQKENI. Unmatched junction bases numbered 6, after V lost 6 bases and J lost 1 base. This CDR3 has 15 amino acids. The chain's CDR3 is CASSRDRASGNTIYF. In DNA form, the CDR3 reads TGTGCCAGCTCGCGTGACAGGGCGTCTGGAAACACCATATATTTT.

CDR3 sequence (DNA): TGTGCCAGCAGTAGCTACTCTGGAAACACCATATATTTT. Its translation is CASSSYSGNTIYF. The rearrangement joins TRBV28 to TRBJ1-3; unclear D gene. The CDR3 is 13 amino acids. The germline CDR1 and CDR2 sequences are MDHEN and SYDVKM. V shed 5 bases and J shed 0 bases, with 5 bases lying between them.

This chain connects TRBV27 to TRBJ1-1, with a weak D call TRBD1 (6 bases). The CDR3 consists of 14 residues. Germline V gene data show CDR1 as MNHEY and CDR2 as SMNVEV (reference sequence). The V end lost 6 bases, the J end lost 5 bases, and 16 bases lay between the germline ends. CDR3: CASSPRRGGTEAFF. As DNA, the CDR3 is TGTGCCAGCAGCCCACGAAGGGGGGGAACTGAAGCTTTCTTT.